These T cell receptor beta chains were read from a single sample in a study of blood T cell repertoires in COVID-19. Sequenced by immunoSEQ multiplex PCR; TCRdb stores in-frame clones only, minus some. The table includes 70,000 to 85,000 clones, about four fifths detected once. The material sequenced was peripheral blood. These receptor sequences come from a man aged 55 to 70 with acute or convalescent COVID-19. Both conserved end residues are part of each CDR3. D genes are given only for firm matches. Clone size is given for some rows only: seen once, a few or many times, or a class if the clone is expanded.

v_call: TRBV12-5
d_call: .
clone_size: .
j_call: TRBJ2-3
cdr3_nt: TGTGCTAGTGGTTTGCGGGAAACAGATACGCAGTATTTT
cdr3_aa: CASGLRETDTQYF

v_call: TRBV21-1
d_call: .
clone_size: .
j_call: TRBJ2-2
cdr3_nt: TGTGCCAGCAGCAAAGAGTTTTGGACAGGGGAAGTCGGGGAGCTGTTTTTT
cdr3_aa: CASSKEFWTGEVGELFF

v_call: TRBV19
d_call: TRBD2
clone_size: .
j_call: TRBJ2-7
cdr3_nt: TGTGCCAGTAGTATTAGCGGGCCCGGATACGAGCAGTACTTC
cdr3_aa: CASSISGPGYEQYF

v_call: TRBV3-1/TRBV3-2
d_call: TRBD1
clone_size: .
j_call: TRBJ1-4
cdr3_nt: TGTGCCAGCAGCCAAACGACAGGGGATGAAAAACTGTTTTTT
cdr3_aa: CASSQTTGDEKLFF

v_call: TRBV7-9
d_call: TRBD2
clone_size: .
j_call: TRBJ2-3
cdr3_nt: TGTGCCAGCAGCTTATGGGCTAGCGGGAGCACAGATACGCAGTATTTT
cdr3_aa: CASSLWASGSTDTQYF

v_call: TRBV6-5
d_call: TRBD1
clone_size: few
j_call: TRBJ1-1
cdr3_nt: TGTGCCAGCATAAGGACAGGGGGCCTTGAAGCTTTCTTT
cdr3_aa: CASIRTGGLEAFF

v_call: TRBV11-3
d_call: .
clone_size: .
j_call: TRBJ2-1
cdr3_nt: TGTGCCAGCAGCTTAAACCCCACGGGATACAATGAGCAGTTCTTC
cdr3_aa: CASSLNPTGYNEQFF

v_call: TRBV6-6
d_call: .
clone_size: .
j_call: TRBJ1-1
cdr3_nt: TGTGCCAGCAGTTACCCCGGGGAGGATCTCATGGCTTTCTTT
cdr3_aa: CASSYPGEDLMAFF

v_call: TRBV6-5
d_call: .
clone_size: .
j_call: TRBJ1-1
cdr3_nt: TGTGCCAGCAGTTACAGGAGCACTGAAGCTTTCTTT
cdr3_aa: CASSYRSTEAFF

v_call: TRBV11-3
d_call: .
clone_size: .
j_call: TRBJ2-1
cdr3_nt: TGTGCCAGCAGCCATGAGGATGAGCAGTTCTTC
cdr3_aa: CASSHEDEQFF

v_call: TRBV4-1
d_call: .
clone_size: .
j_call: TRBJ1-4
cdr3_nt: TGCGCCAGCAGCCAAAGGGGGTTGACTAATGAAAAACTGTTTTTT
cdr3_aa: CASSQRGLTNEKLFF

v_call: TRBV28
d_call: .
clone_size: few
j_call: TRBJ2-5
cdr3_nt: TGTGCCAGCAGGTATAGCGGAGTACAAGAGACCCAGTACTTC
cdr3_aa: CASRYSGVQETQYF

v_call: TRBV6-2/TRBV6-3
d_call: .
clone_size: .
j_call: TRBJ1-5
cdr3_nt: TGTGCCAGCAGTTACTCGGGGGGTAATCAGCCCCAGCATTTT
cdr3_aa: CASSYSGGNQPQHF

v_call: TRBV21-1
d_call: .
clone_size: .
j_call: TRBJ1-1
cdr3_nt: TGTGCCACTCGAATTGCAGGGAGGGGAATGAACACTGAAGCTTTCTTT
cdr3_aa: CATRIAGRGMNTEAFF

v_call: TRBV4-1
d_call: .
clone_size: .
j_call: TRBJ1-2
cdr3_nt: TGCGCCAGCAGCCAAGCCTTCAACAGGGTCGGCTACACCTTC
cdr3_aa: CASSQAFNRVGYTF

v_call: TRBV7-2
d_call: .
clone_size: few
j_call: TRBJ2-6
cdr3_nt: TGTGCCAGCAGCTTAGGTCCAGGGGCTGGGGCCAACGTCCTGACTTTC
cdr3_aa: CASSLGPGAGANVLTF

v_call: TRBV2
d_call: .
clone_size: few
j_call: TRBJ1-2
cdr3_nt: TGTGCCAGCAGAGCAGGCCTCATCTATGGCTACACCTTC
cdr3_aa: CASRAGLIYGYTF

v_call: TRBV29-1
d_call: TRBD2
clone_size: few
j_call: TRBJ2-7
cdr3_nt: TGCAGCGTCCTGGACGGGGACTACTTGAGCTCCTACGAGCAGTACTTC
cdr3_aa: CSVLDGDYLSSYEQYF

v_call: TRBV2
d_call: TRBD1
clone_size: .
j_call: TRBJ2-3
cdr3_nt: TGTGCCAGCAGTCGACAGGGGGCGCAGGTAGATACGCAGTATTTT
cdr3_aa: CASSRQGAQVDTQYF

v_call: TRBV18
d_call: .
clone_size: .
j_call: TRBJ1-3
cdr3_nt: TGTGCCAGCTCACTCGGGGAAGTCGGAAACACCATATATTTT
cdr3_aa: CASSLGEVGNTIYF

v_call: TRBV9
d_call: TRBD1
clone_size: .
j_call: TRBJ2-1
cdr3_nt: TGTGCCAGCAGCCTCGGACAGGCCCGGAATGAGCAGTTCTTC
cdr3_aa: CASSLGQARNEQFF

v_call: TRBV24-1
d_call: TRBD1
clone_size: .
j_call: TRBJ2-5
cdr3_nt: TGTGCCACCAGTGGTAACAGGGGAGAGACCCAGTACTTC
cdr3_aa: CATSGNRGETQYF

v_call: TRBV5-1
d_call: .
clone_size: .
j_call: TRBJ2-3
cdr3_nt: TGCGCCAGCAGCTTGGTAGGCCAGCGTAACACAGATACGCAGTATTTT
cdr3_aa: CASSLVGQRNTDTQYF

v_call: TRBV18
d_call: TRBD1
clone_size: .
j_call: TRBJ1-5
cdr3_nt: TGTGCCAGCTCAACAGGGGTGGGGATTCAGCCCCAGCATTTT
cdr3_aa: CASSTGVGIQPQHF

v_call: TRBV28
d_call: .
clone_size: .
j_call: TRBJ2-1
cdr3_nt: TGTGCCAGCAGTTGGGGACTTTACAATGAGCAGTTCTTC
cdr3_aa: CASSWGLYNEQFF

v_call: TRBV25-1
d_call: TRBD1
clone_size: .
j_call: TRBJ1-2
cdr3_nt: TGTGCCAGCAGTCGAATTGACAGGGGTGGCTACACCTTC
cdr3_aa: CASSRIDRGGYTF

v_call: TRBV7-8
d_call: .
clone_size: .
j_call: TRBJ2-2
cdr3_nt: TGTGCCAGCAGCTTAGGAGGGCGCACCGGGGAGCTGTTTTTT
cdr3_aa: CASSLGGRTGELFF

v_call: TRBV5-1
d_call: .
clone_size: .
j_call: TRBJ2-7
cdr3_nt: TGCGCCAGCAGCCTAGACAGAGGCTACGAGCAGTACTTC
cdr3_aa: CASSLDRGYEQYF

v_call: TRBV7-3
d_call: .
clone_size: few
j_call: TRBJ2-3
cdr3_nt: TGTGCCAGCAGCTCGACGGTTGCGGTCTTCACAGATACGCAGTATTTT
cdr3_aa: CASSSTVAVFTDTQYF

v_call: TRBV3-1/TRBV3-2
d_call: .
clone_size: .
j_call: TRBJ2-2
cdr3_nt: TGTGCCAGCAGCCAAGATATCAGGGGCCACCTAGATCCCGGGGAGCTGTTTTTT
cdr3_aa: CASSQDIRGHLDPGELFF

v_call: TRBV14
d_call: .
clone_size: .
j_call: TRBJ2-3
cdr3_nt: TGTGCCAGCAGCCAGTTAGGGACTAGCACAGATACGCAGTATTTT
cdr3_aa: CASSQLGTSTDTQYF

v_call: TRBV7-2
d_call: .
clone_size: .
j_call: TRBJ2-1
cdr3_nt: TGTGCCAGCAGCTTTTTAGTGGGAGTAGGTACTGAGCAGTTCTTC
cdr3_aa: CASSFLVGVGTEQFF

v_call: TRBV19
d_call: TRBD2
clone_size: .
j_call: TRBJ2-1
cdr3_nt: TGTGCCAGTAGTATTGCTAGCGGGAGGTCCAATGAGCAGTTCTTC
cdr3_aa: CASSIASGRSNEQFF

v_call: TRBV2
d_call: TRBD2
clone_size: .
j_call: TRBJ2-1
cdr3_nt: TGTGCCAGCAGGAGGACTAGCGGGATTGATGAGCAGTTCTTC
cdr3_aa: CASRRTSGIDEQFF

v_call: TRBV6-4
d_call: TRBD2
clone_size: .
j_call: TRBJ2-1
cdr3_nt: TGTGCCAGCAGTGCGGGACTAGCCTCCTACAATGAGCAGTTCTTC
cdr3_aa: CASSAGLASYNEQFF

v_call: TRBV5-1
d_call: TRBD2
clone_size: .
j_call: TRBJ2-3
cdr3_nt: TGCGCCAGCAGCTTACTAGCGGTGACTACAGATACGCAGTATTTT
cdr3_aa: CASSLLAVTTDTQYF

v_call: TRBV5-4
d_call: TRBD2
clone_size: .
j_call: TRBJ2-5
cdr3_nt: TGTGCCAGCAGCCGACTAGCGGGGGACCAAGAGACCCAGTACTTC
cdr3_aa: CASSRLAGDQETQYF

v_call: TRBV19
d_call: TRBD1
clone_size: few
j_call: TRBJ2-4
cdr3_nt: TGTGCCACCTCCGGGACAGGGGAGGGGTTTCAGTACTTC
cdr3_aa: CATSGTGEGFQYF

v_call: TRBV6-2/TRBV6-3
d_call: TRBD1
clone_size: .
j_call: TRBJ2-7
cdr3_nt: TGTGCCAGCAGTGATCTCGGCGAGGACAGGGGATACGAGCAGTACTTC
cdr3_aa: CASSDLGEDRGYEQYF

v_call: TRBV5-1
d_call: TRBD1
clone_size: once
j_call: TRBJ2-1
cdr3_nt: TGCGCCAGCAGCCCAGGGACAGGGGGGTACAATGAGCAGTTCTTC
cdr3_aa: CASSPGTGGYNEQFF

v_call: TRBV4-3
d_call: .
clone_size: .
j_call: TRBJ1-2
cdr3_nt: TGCGCCAGCAGCCAAGATGGGAGGGGAGGCTACACCTTC
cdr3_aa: CASSQDGRGGYTF

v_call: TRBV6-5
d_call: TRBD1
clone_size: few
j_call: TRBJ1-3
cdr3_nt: TGTGCCAGCAGTTACTCGACAGGGGTCGGAAACACCATATATTTT
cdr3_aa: CASSYSTGVGNTIYF

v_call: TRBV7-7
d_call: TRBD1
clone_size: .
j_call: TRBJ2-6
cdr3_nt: TGTGCTAGCAGCGCGATGCCGGGACAGGGAATCTCTGGGGCCAACGTCCTGACTTTC
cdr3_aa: CASSAMPGQGISGANVLTF

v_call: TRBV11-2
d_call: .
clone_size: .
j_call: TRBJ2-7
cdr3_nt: TGTGCCAGCAGCTTAGATCAGGTCAGGGGAAACGAGCAGTACTTC
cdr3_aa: CASSLDQVRGNEQYF

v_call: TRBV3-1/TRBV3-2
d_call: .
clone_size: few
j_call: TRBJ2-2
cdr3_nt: TGTGCCAGCAGCCTTCCCTGGGCTCAAGGGGAGCTGTTTTTT
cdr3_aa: CASSLPWAQGELFF

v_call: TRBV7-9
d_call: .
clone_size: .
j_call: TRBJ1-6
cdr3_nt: TGTGCCAGCAGCCTGGGCGACGGGGGTTCACCCCTCCACTTT
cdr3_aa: CASSLGDGGSPLHF

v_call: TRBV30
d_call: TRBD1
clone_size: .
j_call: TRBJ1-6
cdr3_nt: TGTGCCTGGAGTGAACAGGGGGCAGGCCTCGCCAACCTCCACTTT
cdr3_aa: CAWSEQGAGLANLHF

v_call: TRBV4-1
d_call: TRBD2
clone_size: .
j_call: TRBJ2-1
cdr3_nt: TGCGCCAGCAGCCAATGGCCTAGCGGACGCTCCTACAATGAGCAGTTCTTC
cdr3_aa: CASSQWPSGRSYNEQFF

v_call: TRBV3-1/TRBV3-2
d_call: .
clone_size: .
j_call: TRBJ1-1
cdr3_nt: TGTGCCAGCAGCCCAAGCGCATATGGAGGGAACACTGAAGCTTTCTTT
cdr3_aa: CASSPSAYGGNTEAFF

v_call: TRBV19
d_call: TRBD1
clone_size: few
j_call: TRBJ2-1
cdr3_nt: TGTGCCAGTAGTTTCCGGACAGGGAACGCCTACAATGAGCAGTTCTTC
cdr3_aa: CASSFRTGNAYNEQFF

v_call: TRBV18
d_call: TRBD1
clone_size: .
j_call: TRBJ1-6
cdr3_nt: TGTGCCAGCTCACCAGGGGACAGGGGACAGCCACCCCTCCACTTT
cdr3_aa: CASSPGDRGQPPLHF